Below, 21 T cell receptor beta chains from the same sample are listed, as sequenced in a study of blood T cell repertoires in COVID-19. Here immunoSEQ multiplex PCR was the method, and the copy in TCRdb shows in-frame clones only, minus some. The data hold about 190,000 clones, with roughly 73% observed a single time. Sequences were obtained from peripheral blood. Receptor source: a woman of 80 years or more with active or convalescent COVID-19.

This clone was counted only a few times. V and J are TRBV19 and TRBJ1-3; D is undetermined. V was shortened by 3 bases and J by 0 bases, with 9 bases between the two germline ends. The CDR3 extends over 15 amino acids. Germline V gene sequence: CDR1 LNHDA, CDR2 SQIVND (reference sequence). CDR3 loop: CASSMDGSSGNTIYF. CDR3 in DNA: TGTGCCAGTAGTATGGACGGGAGCTCTGGAAACACCATATATTTT.

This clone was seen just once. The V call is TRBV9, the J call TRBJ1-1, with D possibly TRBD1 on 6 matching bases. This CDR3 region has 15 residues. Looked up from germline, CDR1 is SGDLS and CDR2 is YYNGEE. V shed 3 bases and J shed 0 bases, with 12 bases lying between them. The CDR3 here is CASSDVTGLNTEAFF. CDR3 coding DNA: TGTGCCAGCAGCGATGTGACAGGCCTGAACACTGAAGCTTTCTTT.

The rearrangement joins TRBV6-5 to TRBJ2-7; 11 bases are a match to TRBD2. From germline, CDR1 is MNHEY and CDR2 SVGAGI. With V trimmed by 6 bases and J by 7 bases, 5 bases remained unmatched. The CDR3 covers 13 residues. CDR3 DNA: TGTGCCAGCAGACTAGCGGGGGCCGGGGAGCAGTACTTC. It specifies CASRLAGAGEQYF.

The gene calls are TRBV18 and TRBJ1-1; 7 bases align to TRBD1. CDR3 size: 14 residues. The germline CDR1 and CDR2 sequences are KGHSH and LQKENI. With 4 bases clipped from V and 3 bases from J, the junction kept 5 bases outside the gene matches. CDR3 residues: CASSLTGADTEAFF. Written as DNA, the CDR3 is TGTGCCAGCTCACTAACAGGGGCGGACACTGAAGCTTTCTTT.

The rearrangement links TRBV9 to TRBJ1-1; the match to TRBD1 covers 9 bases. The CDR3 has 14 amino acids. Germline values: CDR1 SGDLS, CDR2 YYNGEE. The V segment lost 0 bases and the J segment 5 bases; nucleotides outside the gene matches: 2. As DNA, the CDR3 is TGTGCCAGCAGCGTAGGGGACAGGGAGACTGAAGCTTTCTTT. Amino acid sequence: CASSVGDRETEAFF.

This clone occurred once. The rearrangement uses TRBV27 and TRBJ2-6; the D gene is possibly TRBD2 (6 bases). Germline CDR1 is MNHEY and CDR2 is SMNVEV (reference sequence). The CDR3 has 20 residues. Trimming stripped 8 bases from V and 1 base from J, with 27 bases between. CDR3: CASRPEVWTSAGSGANVLTF. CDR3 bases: TGTGCCAGCCGTCCGGAGGTTTGGACGTCCGCGGGATCTGGGGCCAACGTCCTGACTTTC.

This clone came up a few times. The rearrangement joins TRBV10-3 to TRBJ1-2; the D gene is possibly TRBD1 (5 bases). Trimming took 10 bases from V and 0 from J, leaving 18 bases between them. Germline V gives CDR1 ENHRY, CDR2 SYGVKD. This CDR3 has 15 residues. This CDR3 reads CASGNTGATNYGYTF. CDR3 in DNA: TGTGCCAGCGGTAATACAGGAGCTACTAACTATGGCTACACCTTC.

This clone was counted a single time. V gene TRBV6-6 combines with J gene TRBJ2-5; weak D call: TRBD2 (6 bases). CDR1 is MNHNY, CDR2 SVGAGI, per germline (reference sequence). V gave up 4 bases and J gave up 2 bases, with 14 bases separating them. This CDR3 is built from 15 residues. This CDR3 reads CASSSGTRGQETQYF. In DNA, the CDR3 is TGTGCCAGCAGTTCCGGGACTCGGGGGCAAGAGACCCAGTACTTC.

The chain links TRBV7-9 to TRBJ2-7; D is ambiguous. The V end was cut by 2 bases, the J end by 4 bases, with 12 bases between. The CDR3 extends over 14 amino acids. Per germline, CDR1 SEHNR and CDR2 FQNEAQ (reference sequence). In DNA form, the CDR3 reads TGTGCCAGCAGCTTATTAGTTTCCCGTTACGAGCAGTACTTC. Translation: CASSLLVSRYEQYF.

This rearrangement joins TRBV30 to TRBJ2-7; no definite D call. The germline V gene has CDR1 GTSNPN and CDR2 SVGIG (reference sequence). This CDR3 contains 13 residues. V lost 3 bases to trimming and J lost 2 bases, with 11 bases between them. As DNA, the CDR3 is TGTGCCTGGAGCCCTCAGCGCCCCTACGAGCAGTACTTC. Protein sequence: CAWSPQRPYEQYF.

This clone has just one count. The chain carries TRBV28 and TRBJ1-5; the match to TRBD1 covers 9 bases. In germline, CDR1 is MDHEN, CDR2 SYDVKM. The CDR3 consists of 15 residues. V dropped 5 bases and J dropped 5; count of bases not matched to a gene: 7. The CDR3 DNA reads TGTGCCAGCAGTCCCGGGACAGGGTTTTATCAGCCCCAGCATTTT. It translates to CASSPGTGFYQPQHF.

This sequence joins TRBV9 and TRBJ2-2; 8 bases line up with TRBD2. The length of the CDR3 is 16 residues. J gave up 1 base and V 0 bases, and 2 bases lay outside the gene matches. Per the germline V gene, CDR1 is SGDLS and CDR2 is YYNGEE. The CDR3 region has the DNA TGTGCCAGCAGCGTAGTTCTAGCGGGGAACACCGGGGAGCTGTTTTTT. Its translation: CASSVVLAGNTGELFF.

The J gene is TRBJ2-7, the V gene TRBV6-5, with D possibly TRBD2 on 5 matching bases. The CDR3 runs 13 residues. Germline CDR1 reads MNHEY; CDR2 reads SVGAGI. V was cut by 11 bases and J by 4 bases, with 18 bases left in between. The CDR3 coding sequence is TGTGCCGGATCGGTCGGGGTACTATACGAGCAGTACTTC. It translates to CAGSVGVLYEQYF.

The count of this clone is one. The CDR3: CASRQGPGNTIYF. Written as DNA, the CDR3 is TGTGCCAGCAGGCAGGGCCCCGGAAACACCATATATTTT. V gene TRBV6-5 combines with J gene TRBJ1-3; TRBD1 is a possible D gene (5 bases). CDR1 is MNHEY, CDR2 SVGAGI, per germline. The CDR3 runs to 13 residues. V lost 6 bases, J lost 4 bases, and 10 bases lay in between.

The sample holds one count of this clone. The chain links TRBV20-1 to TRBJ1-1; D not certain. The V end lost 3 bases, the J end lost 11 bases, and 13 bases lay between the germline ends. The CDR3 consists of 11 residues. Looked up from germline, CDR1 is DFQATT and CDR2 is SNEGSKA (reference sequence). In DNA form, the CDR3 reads TGCAGTGCTAGTGCACAAATCCCCGCTTTCTTT. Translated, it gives CSASAQIPAFF.

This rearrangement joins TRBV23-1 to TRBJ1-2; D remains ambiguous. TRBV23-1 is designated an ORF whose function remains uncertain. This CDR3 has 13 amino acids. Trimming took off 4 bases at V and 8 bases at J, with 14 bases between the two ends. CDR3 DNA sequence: TGCGCCAGCAGTCTACACCGGAGCGGAGGCTACACCTTC. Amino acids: CASSLHRSGGYTF.

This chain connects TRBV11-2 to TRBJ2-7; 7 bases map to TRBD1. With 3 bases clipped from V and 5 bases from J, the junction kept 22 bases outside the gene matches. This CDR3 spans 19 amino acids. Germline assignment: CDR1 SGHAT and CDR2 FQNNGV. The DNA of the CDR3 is TGTGCCAGCAGCTTTAGGGGCAGCGACAGGGTGGGTAATATGGACGAGCAGTACTTC. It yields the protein CASSFRGSDRVGNMDEQYF.

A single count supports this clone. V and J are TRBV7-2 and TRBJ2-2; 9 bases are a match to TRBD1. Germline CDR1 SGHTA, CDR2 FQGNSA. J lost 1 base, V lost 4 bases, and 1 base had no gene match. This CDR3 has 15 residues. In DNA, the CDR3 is TGTGCCAGCAGCTCGGGACAGGGGAACACCGGGGAGCTGTTTTTT. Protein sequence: CASSSGQGNTGELFF. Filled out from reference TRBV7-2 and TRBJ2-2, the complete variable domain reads GAGVSQSPSNKVTEKGKDVELRCDPISGHTALYWYRQSLGQGLEFLIYFQGNSAPDKSGLPSDRFSAERTGGSVSTLTIQRTQQEDSAVYLCASSSGQGNTGELFFGEGSRLTVL.

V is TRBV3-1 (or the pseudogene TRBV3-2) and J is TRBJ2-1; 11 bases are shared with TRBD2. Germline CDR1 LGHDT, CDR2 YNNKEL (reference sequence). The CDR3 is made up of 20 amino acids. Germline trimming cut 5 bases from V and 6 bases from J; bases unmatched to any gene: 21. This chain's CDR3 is CASSKTRYPGLAVSGNEQFF. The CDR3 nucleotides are TGTGCCAGCAGCAAAACACGTTATCCGGGACTAGCGGTGTCCGGCAATGAGCAGTTCTTC.

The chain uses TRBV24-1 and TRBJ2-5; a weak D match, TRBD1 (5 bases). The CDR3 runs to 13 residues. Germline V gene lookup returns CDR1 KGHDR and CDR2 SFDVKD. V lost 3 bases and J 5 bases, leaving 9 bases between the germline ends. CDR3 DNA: TGTGCCACCAGTGATGGGGCTTTGGAGACCCAGTACTTC. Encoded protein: CATSDGALETQYF.

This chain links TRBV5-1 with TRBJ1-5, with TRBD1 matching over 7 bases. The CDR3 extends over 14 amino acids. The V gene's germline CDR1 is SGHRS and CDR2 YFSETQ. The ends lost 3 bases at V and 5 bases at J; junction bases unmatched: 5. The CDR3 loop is CASSWDSSYQPQHF. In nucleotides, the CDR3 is TGCGCCAGCAGCTGGGACAGCTCTTATCAGCCCCAGCATTTT.